A selection of T cell receptor beta chains follows, all from one sample in a study of T cells in Graves' hyperthyroidism and ophthalmopathy. TCRdb itself ran the multiplex PCR reads through MiXCR, one entry per CDR3 protein. The sample shows about 350,000 distinct CDR3 sequences, approximately 15% of them seen only once. Sequencing used blood. The origin of the receptors is a woman aged 30 to 39 with Graves' hyperthyroidism. Both conserved end residues are part of each CDR3. The D gene is left open where the match is weak. Rows may omit the clone size; those that give it use once, few, many or a size class.

j_gene,abundance,v_gene,d_gene,CDR3aa,CDR3nt
TRBJ2-1,many,TRBV27,-,CASSSIPQGFHEQFF,TGTGCCAGCAGTTCAATCCCTCAGGGGTTCCATGAGCAGTTCTTC
TRBJ2-4,many,TRBV6-1,-,CASRNVVKNIQYF,TGTGCCAGCAGAAACGTCGTCAAAAACATTCAGTACTTC
TRBJ2-1,-,TRBV7-6,TRBD2,CASSSASGRASFYNEQFF,TGTGCCAGCAGCTCCGCTAGCGGGAGGGCGAGTTTCTACAATGAGCAGTTCTTC
TRBJ2-3,-,TRBV19,TRBD2,CASSLTSGRAARNTQYF,TGTGCCAGTAGTCTCACTAGCGGGAGGGCCGCACGAAATACGCAGTATTTT
TRBJ1-4,few,TRBV30,TRBD1,CAWSPPWDRDNEKLFF,TGTGCCTGGAGTCCGCCCTGGGACAGGGATAATGAAAAACTGTTTTTT
TRBJ2-3,few,TRBV15,-,CATSRETWRSDTQYF,TGTGCCACCAGCAGAGAGACGTGGAGGTCCGATACGCAGTATTTT
TRBJ2-3,many,TRBV10-1,-,CASSDDSTDTQYF,TGCGCCAGCAGTGATGATAGCACAGATACGCAGTATTTT
TRBJ2-3,many,TRBV20-1,TRBD2,CSASPLAGTTDTQYF,TGCAGTGCTAGCCCACTAGCGGGCACCACAGATACGCAGTATTTT
TRBJ2-5,many,TRBV2,TRBD2,CAISSGRMETQYF,TGTGCCATCTCGTCCGGGAGGATGGAGACCCAGTACTTC
TRBJ2-1,-,TRBV6-1,TRBD2,CASTPGGAGGPSEQFF,TGTGCCAGCACCCCAGGGGGAGCGGGAGGGCCCAGTGAGCAGTTCTTC
TRBJ1-2,-,TRBV2,-,CASSLEVGYTF,TGTGCCAGCAGTTTAGAAGTAGGCTACACCTTC
TRBJ1-4,-,TRBV9,-,CASSPRAGEKLFF,TGTGCCAGCAGCCCCCGCGCGGGTGAAAAACTGTTTTTT
TRBJ2-2,-,TRBV7-2,-,CASSGSARKGELFF,TGTGCCAGCAGCGGAAGCGCCCGGAAAGGGGAGCTGTTTTTT
TRBJ2-4,-,TRBV28,TRBD2,CASGLDGNIQYF,TGTGCCAGCGGACTAGACGGCAACATTCAGTACTTC
TRBJ2-2,-,TRBV6-2/TRBV6-3,-,CASSYGDPRATPGAGELFF,TGTGCCAGCAGTTACGGGGACCCTCGAGCTACCCCAGGGGCCGGGGAGCTGTTTTTT
TRBJ2-2,few,TRBV13,TRBD1,CASSLAGGKTGELFF,TGTGCCAGCAGCTTAGCAGGGGGCAAGACCGGGGAGCTGTTTTTT
TRBJ1-5,many,TRBV7-2,TRBD1,CASSSGQAINQPQHF,TGTGCCAGCAGCTCCGGACAGGCCATCAATCAGCCCCAGCATTTT
TRBJ1-2,many,TRBV28,-,CASSLFRENYGYTF,TGTGCCAGCAGTTTATTCCGGGAGAACTATGGCTACACCTTC